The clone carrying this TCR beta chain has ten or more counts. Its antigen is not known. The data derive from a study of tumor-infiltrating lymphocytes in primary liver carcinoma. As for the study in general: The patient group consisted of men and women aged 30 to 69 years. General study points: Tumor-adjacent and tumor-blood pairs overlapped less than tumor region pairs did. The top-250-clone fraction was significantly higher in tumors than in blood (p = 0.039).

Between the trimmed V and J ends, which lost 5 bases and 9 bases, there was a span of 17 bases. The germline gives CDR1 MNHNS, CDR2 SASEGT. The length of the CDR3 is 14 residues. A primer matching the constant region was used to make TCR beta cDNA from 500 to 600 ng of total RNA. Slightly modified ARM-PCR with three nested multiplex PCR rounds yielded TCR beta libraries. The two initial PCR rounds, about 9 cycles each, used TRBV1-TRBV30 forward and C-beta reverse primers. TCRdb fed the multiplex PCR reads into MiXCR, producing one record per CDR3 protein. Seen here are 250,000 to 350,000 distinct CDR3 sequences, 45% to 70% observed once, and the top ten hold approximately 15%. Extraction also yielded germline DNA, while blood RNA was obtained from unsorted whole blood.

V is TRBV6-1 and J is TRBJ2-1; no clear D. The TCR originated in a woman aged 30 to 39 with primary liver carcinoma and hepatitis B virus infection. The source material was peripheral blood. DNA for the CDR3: TGTGCCAGCAGTCGCGAGAGAGCAGGCGGTGAGCAGTTCTTC. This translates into CASSRERAGGEQFF.